A single sample is the source of the 11 T cell receptor beta chains below, sequenced in a study of shared clonotypes between healthy human individuals. Clones were sequenced by immunoSEQ multiplex PCR, and TCRdb holds only the in-frame ones, with some missing. The profile covers 2 million to 2.5 million clones, with around 95% appearing a single time and around 0.13% taken by the ten largest. The sequenced sample was naive CD4+ T cells sorted from blood. This sample's subset: CD45RA+ positively selected. These receptors originate from a man between 18 and 29 years old in good health.

The chain joins TRBV6-1 to TRBJ1-2, with TRBD1 as a possible D gene (6 bases). V lost 3 bases to trimming and J lost 5 bases, with 13 bases between them. There are 14 residues in the CDR3. Germline V gives CDR1 MNHNS, CDR2 SASEGT. CDR3 coding DNA: TGTGCCAGCAGTGATGGAGGACAGATATATGGCTACACCTTC. The encoded protein is CASSDGGQIYGYTF.

The rearrangement joins TRBV6-5 to TRBJ1-6; D is perhaps TRBD1 (5 bases). Per the germline V gene, CDR1 is MNHEY and CDR2 is SVGAGI. Trimming stripped 4 bases from V and 5 bases from J, with 12 bases between. This CDR3 spans 15 amino acids. The CDR3 loop is CASSSRQIDNSPLHF. The CDR3 coding sequence is TGTGCCAGCAGTTCCAGACAGATAGATAATTCACCCCTCCACTTT.

The chain couples TRBV7-9 to TRBJ1-4, with D maybe TRBD1 (5 bases). The ends were cut back, 2 bases at V and 7 bases at J, with 14 bases in the middle. The V gene's germline CDR1 is SEHNR and CDR2 FQNEAQ (reference sequence). The CDR3 covers 15 residues. CDR3 sequence reads: CASSLLGGFGEKLFF. The CDR3, as DNA: TGTGCCAGCAGCTTACTTGGGGGGTTTGGTGAAAAACTGTTTTTT.

V and J are TRBV11-2 and TRBJ1-3; a possible D gene is TRBD1 (5 bases). CDR3 length: 15 amino acids. CDR1 is SGHAT and CDR2 is FQNNGV in the germline V gene. V lost 3 bases and J lost 0, with 9 bases in between. The CDR3 DNA sequence: TGTGCCAGCAGCTTCGACAGTACCTCTGGAAACACCATATATTTT. It is translated as CASSFDSTSGNTIYF.

This sequence joins TRBV11-2 and TRBJ2-1, with 7 bases lining up with TRBD2. Trimming at V came to 1 base and at J to 6 bases, leaving 15 bases not matched to a gene. The CDR3 is made up of 18 amino acids. Germline values: CDR1 SGHAT, CDR2 FQNNGV. In DNA, the CDR3 is TGTGCCAGCAGCTTAGTCTCCCGGGCTAGCGGAGGGGTCAATGAGCAGTTCTTC. Residues: CASSLVSRASGGVNEQFF.

This sequence joins TRBV5-8 and TRBJ2-5; no reliable D call. The germline V and J ends were trimmed by 4 bases and 3 bases, with 13 bases remaining between them. The length of the CDR3 is 14 residues. CDR1 and CDR2 from the germline V gene are SGHTS and YDEGEE. The CDR3 sequence: CASSPHASEETQYF. The CDR3 region has the DNA TGTGCCAGCAGCCCTCATGCCAGCGAAGAGACCCAGTACTTC.

This sequence joins TRBV7-2 and TRBJ2-7; weak D call: TRBD2 (5 bases). The V and J ends lost 3 bases and 2 bases respectively, with 17 bases between them. This CDR3 has 16 residues. Germline CDR1 SGHTA, CDR2 FQGNSA. CDR3 protein: CASSFGKEAAPYEQYF. DNA for the CDR3: TGTGCCAGCAGCTTCGGGAAGGAGGCGGCCCCCTACGAGCAGTACTTC. The full variable domain, with the rest looked up from reference TRBV7-2 and TRBJ2-7, is GAGVSQSPSNKVTEKGKDVELRCDPISGHTALYWYRQSLGQGLEFLIYFQGNSAPDKSGLPSDRFSAERTGGSVSTLTIQRTQQEDSAVYLCASSFGKEAAPYEQYFGPGTRLTVT.

The chain recombines TRBV5-6 with TRBJ1-6; D might be TRBD1 (6 bases). The CDR3 is 15 amino acids. The V end lost 0 bases, the J end lost 4 bases, and 8 bases lay between the germline ends. Germline V gene data show CDR1 as SGHDT and CDR2 as YYEEEE. The DNA of the CDR3 is TGTGCCAGCAGCTTGGGACAGGTTTATAATTCACCCCTCCACTTT. It encodes CASSLGQVYNSPLHF.

This clone has more than one count but fewer than ten. Other DNA sequences from this sample encode an identical CDR3 as well. V is TRBV27 and J is TRBJ2-7, with unresolved D. The germline V gene encodes CDR1 MNHEY and CDR2 SMNVEV (reference sequence). V lost 4 bases, J lost 3 bases, and 4 bases lay in between. The CDR3 extends over 11 amino acids. The DNA for the CDR3 is TGTGCCAGCAGTTCCCTCTACGAGCAGTACTTC. Amino acid sequence: CASSSLYEQYF.

The CDR3: CASSWGPGGGTDTQYF. In DNA form, the CDR3 reads TGTGCCAGCAGCTGGGGACCCGGCGGTGGCACAGATACGCAGTATTTT. The gene calls are TRBV7-3 and TRBJ2-3, with D perhaps being TRBD1 or TRBD2 (5 bases each). Germline V gives CDR1 SGHTA, CDR2 FQGTGA. The CDR3 length is 16 residues. The V and J ends lost 4 bases and 1 base respectively, with 15 bases between them.

In the case of this clone: Other DNA sequences from this sample encode an identical CDR3 as well. The chain recombines TRBV7-9 with TRBJ1-6; D gene ambiguous. CDR1 SEHNR and CDR2 FQNEAQ come from the germline V gene (reference sequence). With 1 base removed from V and 7 bases from J, the gap between germline ends came to 8 bases. The CDR3 is 14 amino acids. The DNA of the CDR3 is TGTGCCAGCAGCTTAGATGGGCCCAATTCACCCCTCCACTTT. Its protein is CASSLDGPNSPLHF.